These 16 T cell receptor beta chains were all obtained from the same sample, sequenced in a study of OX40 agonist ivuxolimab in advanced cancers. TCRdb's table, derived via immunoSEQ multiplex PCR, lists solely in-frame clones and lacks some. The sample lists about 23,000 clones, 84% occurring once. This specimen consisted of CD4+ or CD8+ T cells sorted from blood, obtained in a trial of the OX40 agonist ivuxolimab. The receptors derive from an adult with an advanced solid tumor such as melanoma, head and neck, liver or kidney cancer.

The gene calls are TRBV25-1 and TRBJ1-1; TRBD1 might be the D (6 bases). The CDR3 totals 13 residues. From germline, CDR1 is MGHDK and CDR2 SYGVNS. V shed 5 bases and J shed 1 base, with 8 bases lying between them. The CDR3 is CASSTGSNTEAFF. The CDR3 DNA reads TGTGCCAGCAGTACAGGGTCGAACACTGAAGCTTTCTTT.

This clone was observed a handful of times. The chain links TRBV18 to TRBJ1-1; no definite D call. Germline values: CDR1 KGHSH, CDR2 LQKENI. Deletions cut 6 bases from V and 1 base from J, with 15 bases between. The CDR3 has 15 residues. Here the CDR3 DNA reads TGTGCCAGCTCGCTCAGGACGGCCCCGAACACTGAAGCTTTCTTT. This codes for CASSLRTAPNTEAFF.

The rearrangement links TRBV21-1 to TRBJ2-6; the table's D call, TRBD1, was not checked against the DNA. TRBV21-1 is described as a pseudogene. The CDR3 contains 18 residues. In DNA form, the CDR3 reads TGTGCCAGCAGCCACCCCGACAGCAGGGGCTCTGGGGCCAACGTCCTGGCTTTC. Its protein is CASSHPDSRGSGANVLAF.

CDR3 nucleotide sequence: TGTGCCAGCAGCGTAGCTGAGGCAGCCAATCAGCCCCAGCATTTT. Protein: CASSVAEAANQPQHF. V is TRBV9 and J is TRBJ1-5; no clear D. V lost 0 bases and J lost 3, with 10 bases in between. The germline gives CDR1 SGDLS, CDR2 YYNGEE. The CDR3 sequence is 15 residues long.

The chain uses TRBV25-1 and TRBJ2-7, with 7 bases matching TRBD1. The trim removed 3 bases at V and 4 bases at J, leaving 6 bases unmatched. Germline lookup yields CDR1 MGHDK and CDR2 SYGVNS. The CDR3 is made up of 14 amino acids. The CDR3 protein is CASSDLGGAYEQYF. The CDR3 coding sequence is TGTGCCAGCAGTGATCTAGGGGGCGCGTACGAGCAGTACTTC.

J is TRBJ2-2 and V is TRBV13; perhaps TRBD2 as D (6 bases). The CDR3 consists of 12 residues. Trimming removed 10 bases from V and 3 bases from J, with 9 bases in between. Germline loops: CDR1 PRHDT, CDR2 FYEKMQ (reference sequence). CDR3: CATGGDTGELFF. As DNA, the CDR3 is TGTGCCACCGGCGGGGACACCGGGGAGCTGTTTTTT.

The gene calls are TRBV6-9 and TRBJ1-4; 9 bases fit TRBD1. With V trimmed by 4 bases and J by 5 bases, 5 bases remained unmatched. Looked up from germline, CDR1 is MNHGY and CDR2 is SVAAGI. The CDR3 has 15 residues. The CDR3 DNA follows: TGTGCCAGCAGTTTTCCGACAGGGGGGAATGAAAAACTGTTTTTT. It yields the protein CASSFPTGGNEKLFF.

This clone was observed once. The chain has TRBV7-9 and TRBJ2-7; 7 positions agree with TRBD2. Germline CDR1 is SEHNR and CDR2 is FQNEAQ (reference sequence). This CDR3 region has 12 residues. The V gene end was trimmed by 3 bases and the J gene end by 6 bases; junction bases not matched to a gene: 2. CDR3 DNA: TGTGCCAGCAGCTTGGGAGGGCGCGAGCAGTACTTC. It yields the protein CASSLGGREQYF.

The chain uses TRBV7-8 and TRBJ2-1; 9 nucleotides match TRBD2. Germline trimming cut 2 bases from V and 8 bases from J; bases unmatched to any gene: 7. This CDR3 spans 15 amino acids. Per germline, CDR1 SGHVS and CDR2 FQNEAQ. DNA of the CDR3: TGTGCCAGCAGCTTATGGCGGGGGGGCTCCGATGAGCAGTTCTTC. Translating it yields CASSLWRGGSDEQFF.

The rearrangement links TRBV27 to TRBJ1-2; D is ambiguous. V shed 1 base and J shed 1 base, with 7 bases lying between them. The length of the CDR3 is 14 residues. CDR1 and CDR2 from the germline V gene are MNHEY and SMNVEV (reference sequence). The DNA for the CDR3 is TGTGCCAGCAGTTTATTGGCCAGTAACTATGGCTACACCTTC. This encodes CASSLLASNYGYTF.

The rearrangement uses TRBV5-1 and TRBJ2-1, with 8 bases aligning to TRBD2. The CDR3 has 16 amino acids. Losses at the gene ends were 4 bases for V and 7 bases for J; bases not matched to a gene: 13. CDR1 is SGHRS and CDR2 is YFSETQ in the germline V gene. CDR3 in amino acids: CASSPLGGGTKNEQFF. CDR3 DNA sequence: TGCGCCAGCAGCCCGCTTGGCGGGGGGACTAAGAATGAGCAGTTCTTC.

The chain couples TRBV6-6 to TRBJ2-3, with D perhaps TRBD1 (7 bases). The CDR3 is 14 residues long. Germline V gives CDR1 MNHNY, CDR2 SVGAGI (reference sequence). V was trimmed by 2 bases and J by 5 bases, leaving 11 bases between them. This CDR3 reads CASSYNQGGDTQYF. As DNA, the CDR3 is TGTGCCAGCAGTTACAACCAGGGGGGAGATACGCAGTATTTT.

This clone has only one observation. The chain's CDR3 is CASSYSEGGYEQYF. CDR3 in DNA: TGTGCCAGCAGTTACTCTGAAGGGGGCTACGAGCAGTACTTC. The chain joins TRBV6-5 to TRBJ2-7; D is perhaps TRBD1 (6 bases). The V and J ends lost 0 bases and 3 bases respectively, with 9 bases between them. The CDR3 sequence is 14 residues long. Germline loops: CDR1 MNHEY, CDR2 SVGAGI.

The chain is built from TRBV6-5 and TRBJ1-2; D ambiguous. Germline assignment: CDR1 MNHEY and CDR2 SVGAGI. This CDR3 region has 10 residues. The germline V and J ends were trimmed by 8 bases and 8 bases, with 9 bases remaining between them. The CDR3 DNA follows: TGTGCCAGCCTTAGCAGGGGCTACACCTTC. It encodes CASLSRGYTF.

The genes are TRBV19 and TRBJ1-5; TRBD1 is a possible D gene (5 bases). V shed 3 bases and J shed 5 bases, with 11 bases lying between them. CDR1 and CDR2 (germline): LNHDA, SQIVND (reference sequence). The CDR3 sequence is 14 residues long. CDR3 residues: CASSIRDGDQPQHF. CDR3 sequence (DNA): TGTGCCAGTAGTATTAGGGACGGTGATCAGCCCCAGCATTTT.

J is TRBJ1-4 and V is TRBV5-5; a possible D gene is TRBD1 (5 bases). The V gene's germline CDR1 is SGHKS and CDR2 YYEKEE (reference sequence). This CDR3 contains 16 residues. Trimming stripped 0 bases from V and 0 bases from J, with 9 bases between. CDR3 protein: CASSLEGASTNEKLFF. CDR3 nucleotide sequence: TGTGCCAGCAGCTTGGAAGGGGCCTCAACTAATGAAAAACTGTTTTTT.